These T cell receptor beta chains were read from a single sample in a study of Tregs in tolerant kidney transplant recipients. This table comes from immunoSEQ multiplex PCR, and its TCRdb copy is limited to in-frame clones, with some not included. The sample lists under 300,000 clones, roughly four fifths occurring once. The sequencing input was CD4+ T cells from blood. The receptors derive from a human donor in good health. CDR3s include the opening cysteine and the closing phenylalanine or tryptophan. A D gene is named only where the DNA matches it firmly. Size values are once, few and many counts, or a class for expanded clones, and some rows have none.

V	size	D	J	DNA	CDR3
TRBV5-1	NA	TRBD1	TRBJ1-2	TGCGCCAGCAGCCCAACCCCGGGACAGGGGGCCGGAGGTGGCTACACCTTC	CASSPTPGQGAGGGYTF
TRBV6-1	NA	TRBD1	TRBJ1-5	TGTGCCAGCAGTGAAAGGGGGACAGGGGGCAATCAGCCCCAGCATTTT	CASSERGTGGNQPQHF
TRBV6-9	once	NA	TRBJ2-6	TGTGCCAGCAGTTACGGAGGGACCGGGGCCAACGTCCTGACTTTC	CASSYGGTGANVLTF
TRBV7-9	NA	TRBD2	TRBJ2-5	TGTGCCAGCAGCTTTGGCGGGGGGGCAGAGACCCAGTACTTC	CASSFGGGAETQYF
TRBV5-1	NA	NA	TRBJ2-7	TGCGCCAGCAGCTTGGCCCGAAGGGCCAACGAGCAGTACTTC	CASSLARRANEQYF
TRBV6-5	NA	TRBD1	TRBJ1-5	TGTGCCAGCAGTTACTCCGGGACAGGCAATCAGCCCCAGCATTTT	CASSYSGTGNQPQHF
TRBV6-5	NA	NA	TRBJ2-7	TGTGCCAGCAGTTACTCGTCAGCGTACGAGCAGTACTTC	CASSYSSAYEQYF
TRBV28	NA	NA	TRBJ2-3	TGTGCCAGCAGGTACAGTGCCATCACAGATACGCAGTATTTT	CASRYSAITDTQYF
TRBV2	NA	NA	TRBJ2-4	TGTGCCAGCAGTGGGGACTGGCAAAACATTCAGTACTTC	CASSGDWQNIQYF
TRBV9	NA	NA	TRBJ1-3	TGTGCCAGCAGCGCCCCAGGGACCTCTGGAAACACCATATATTTT	CASSAPGTSGNTIYF
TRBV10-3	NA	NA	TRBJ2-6	TGTGCCATCAGTGAGTCGAATGGGAACAGCCTCTTGAAGGCCAACGTCCTGACTTTC	CAISESNGNSLLKANVLTF
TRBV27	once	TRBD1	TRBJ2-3	TGTGCCAGCACCAGATGGGGCGACAGGGGCGGGGATACGCAGTATTTT	CASTRWGDRGGDTQYF
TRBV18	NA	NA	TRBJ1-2	TGTGCCAGCTCACCAGCCGGGACCTCTTTGGGCTACACCTTC	CASSPAGTSLGYTF
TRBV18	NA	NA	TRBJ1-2	TGTGCCAGCTCACCGACCTCGACCGACTATGGCTACACCTTC	CASSPTSTDYGYTF
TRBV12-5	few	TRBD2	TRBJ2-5	TGTGCTAGTGGTTCCCCAACTAGCGGGGGGGAGTCCCAGTACTTC	CASGSPTSGGESQYF
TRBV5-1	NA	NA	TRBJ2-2	TGCGCCAGCAGCTTGGACGGAGGCATCGGGGAGCTGTTTTTT	CASSLDGGIGELFF
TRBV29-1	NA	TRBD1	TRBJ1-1	TGCAGCGTTGAAGGGGGACAGCGGTCCACTGAAGCTTTCTTT	CSVEGGQRSTEAFF
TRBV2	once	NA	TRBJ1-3	TGTGCCTCACAATGGGGGCTACTCTCTGGAAACACCATATATTTT	CASQWGLLSGNTIYF
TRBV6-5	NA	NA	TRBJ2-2	TGTGCCAGCAGTGTCCAGCCGAACACCGGGGAGCTGTTTTTT	CASSVQPNTGELFF
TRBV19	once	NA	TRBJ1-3	TGTGCCACCATGGAGGGGGTTGGAAACACCATATATTTT	CATMEGVGNTIYF
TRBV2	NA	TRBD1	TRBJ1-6	TGTGCCAGCAGCCCAGCCGGGACAGGGACTTCCACCCTCCACTTT	CASSPAGTGTSTLHF
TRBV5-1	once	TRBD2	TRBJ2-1	TGCGCCAGCAGCTCGACTAGCGGGGGGCTGTACAATGAGCAGTTCTTC	CASSSTSGGLYNEQFF
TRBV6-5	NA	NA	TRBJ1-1	TGTGCCAGCAGCCCCCTTAGATACACTGAAGCTTTCTTT	CASSPLRYTEAFF
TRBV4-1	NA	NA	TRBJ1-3	TGCGCCAGCAGCCAAGATCGCCTGACAGGCCTCTCTGGAAACACCATATATTTT	CASSQDRLTGLSGNTIYF
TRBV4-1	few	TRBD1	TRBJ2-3	TGCGCCAGCAGCCAACACGGACAGGGGGCAGATACGCAGTATTTT	CASSQHGQGADTQYF
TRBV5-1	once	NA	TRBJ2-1	TGCGCCAGCAGCTTGTCGGAGGCCAGCCACAATGAGCAGTTCTTC	CASSLSEASHNEQFF
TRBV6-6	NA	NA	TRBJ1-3	TGTGCCAGCAGGGCCTCCGGAAACACCATATATTTT	CASRASGNTIYF
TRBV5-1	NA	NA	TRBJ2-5	TGCGCCAGCAGCCTAACAGGGATCCAAGAGACCCAGTACTTC	CASSLTGIQETQYF
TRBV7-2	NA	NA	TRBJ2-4	TGTGCCAGCAGCTTAGCTTTTTCCATAAACATTCAGTACTTC	CASSLAFSINIQYF
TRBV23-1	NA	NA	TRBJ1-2	TGCGCCAGCAGTCGGAGTCGGGGCGCAGTTCCCTATGGCTACACCTTC	CASSRSRGAVPYGYTF
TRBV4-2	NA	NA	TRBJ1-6	TGTGCCAGCAGCCAAGATGAAGGGAAACCCCTCCACTTT	CASSQDEGKPLHF
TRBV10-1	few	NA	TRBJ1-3	TGCGCCAGCAGTGAGTCGGTTGTCGCAGGGGACTCCTCTGGAAACACCATATATTTT	CASSESVVAGDSSGNTIYF
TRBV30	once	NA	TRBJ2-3	TGTGCCTGGAGTCTGGTAGATACGCAGTATTTT	CAWSLVDTQYF
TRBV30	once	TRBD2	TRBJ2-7	TGTGCCTGGAGTGTATATGACGGGAGGGGGTACGAGCAGTACTTC	CAWSVYDGRGYEQYF
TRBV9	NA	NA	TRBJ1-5	TGTGCCAGCAGCGTAGGGGCAAGCAATCAGCCCCAGCATTTT	CASSVGASNQPQHF
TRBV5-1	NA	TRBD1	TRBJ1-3	TGCGCCAGCAGCGTAGGGGGCACTGGAAACACCATATATTTT	CASSVGGTGNTIYF
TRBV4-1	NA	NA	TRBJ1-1	TGCGCCAGCAGCCAAGATCTAGGGCCATCGAACACTGAAGCTTTCTTT	CASSQDLGPSNTEAFF
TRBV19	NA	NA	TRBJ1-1	TGTGCCAGTGCAACTTCGGGGGCTTACACTGAAGCTTTCTTT	CASATSGAYTEAFF
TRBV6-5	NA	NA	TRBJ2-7	TGTGCCAGCAGGCGGGACTTCAGCTCCTACGAGCAGTACTTC	CASRRDFSSYEQYF
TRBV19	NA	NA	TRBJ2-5	TGTGCCAGTAGCAGATGGGAGACCCAGTACTTC	CASSRWETQYF
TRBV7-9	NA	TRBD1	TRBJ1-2	TGTGCCAGCAGCTTAGGAGGGACAGGGATTAATGGCTACACCTTC	CASSLGGTGINGYTF
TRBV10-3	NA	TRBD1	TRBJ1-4	TGTGCCATCAGTGAAAGAACAGGACAGGGTAATGAAAAACTGTTTTTT	CAISERTGQGNEKLFF
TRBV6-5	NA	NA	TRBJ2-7	TGTGCCAGCAGTTCCTACTCGAGGGGCTACGAGCAGTACTTC	CASSSYSRGYEQYF
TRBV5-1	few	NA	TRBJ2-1	TGCGCCAGCAGCTTGGCTTCGCCCTACGGAGACAATGAGCAGTTCTTC	CASSLASPYGDNEQFF
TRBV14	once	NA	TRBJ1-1	TGTGCCAGCAGCAGGGGCTGGACCACTGAAGCTTTCTTT	CASSRGWTTEAFF
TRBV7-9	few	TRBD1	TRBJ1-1	TGTGCCAGCAGCTTATCACAGGGGGTTACTGAAGCTTTCTTT	CASSLSQGVTEAFF
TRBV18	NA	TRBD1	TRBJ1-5	TGTGCCAGCTCACCTGGACAGGGAGGAGGTCAGCCCCAGCATTTT	CASSPGQGGGQPQHF
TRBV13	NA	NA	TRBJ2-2	TGTGCCAGCAGCTTAGGGTGGGCCGGGGAGCTGTTTTTT	CASSLGWAGELFF
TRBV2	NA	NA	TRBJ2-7	TGTGCCAGCCGCGGAGGTCTGGGCGAGCAGTACTTC	CASRGGLGEQYF
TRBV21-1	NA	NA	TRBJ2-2	TGTGCCAGCAGCAAACACGGGAGGCCCAACACCGGGGAGCTGTTTTTT	CASSKHGRPNTGELFF
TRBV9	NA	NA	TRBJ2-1	TGTGCCAGCAGCGTCGACAGGACGAATGAGCAGTTCTTC	CASSVDRTNEQFF